This T cell receptor (beta chain) was retrieved from a study of post-analysis software for immune sequencing data. The study, taken as a whole, reports: Clustering by F measure revealed strong co-clustering among samples prepared together in one batch. Five TRBV segments were more frequent in patients than controls; TRBV5-6, TRBV5-1 and TRBV20-1 belonged to this group.

The CDR3 totals 14 residues. The germline gives CDR1 SEHNR, CDR2 FQNEAQ (reference sequence). V lost 4 bases to trimming and J lost 7 bases; unmatched junction nucleotides: 8. cDNA libraries of TCR beta carried unique molecular identifiers. The yield from roughly 1 to 10 million T cells was some 500,000 cDNA molecules in total. TCRdb called the PCR reads again in MiXCR, with one record for every CDR3 protein. The sample records roughly 730,000 distinct CDR3 sequences, 25% to 30% being singletons. This clonotype was seen only a few times. Its specificity is not known. The receptor was derived from a girl aged 5-17 years with multiple sclerosis. Material: blood. The chain joins TRBV7-9 to TRBJ1-2, with TRBD1 matching over 8 bases. CDR3 sequence: CASSSPRGRRGYTF. Written as DNA, the CDR3 is TGTGCCAGCAGCTCTCCCAGGGGGCGACGTGGCTACACCTTC.